A single sample gave rise to the 22 T cell receptor beta chains below, sequenced in a study of PD-L1 blockade in urothelial cancer. Repertoires were generated with immunoSEQ multiplex PCR, while TCRdb's copy carries only in-frame clones and drops some. In the table there are 40,000 or so clones, 70% to 85% of which are singletons. The sequencing here drew on PBMCs, taken around atezolizumab (anti-PD-L1) treatment. These receptors were taken from a man in his fifties or sixties with urothelial cancer.

This chain joins TRBV4-1 and TRBJ2-3; D call uncertain. Germline V gene lookup returns CDR1 MGHRA and CDR2 YSYEKL. V dropped 3 bases and J dropped 2 bases, with 15 bases sitting between them. The CDR3 spans 16 residues. CDR3 DNA: TGCGCCAGCAGCCAGCACACAAAGATCCCCACAGATACGCAGTATTTT. It encodes CASSQHTKIPTDTQYF.

This rearrangement joins TRBV11-3 to TRBJ2-2; possibly TRBD1 for D (6 bases). The CDR3 length is 14 residues. Germline V gene data show CDR1 as SGHNT and CDR2 as YENEEA. Deletions cut 5 bases from V and 3 bases from J, with 10 bases between. The CDR3 reads CASSPGQYTGELFF. In DNA form, the CDR3 reads TGTGCCAGCAGCCCCGGACAGTACACCGGGGAGCTGTTTTTT.

This clone was counted only a few times. Here the CDR3 DNA reads TGCGCCAGCACCGAAAAGGGGGTGGGAGAGCAGTACTTC. Protein: CASTEKGVGEQYF. The V call is TRBV5-1, the J call TRBJ2-7, with D tentatively TRBD1 (6 bases). V lost 6 bases, J lost 7 bases, and 17 bases lay in between. Germline V gene data show CDR1 as SGHRS and CDR2 as YFSETQ. The CDR3 spans 13 residues.

The chain uses TRBV5-4 and TRBJ1-2; D gene uncertain. Germline V CDR1 and CDR2: SGHNT, YYREEE (reference sequence). CDR3 length: 13 residues. Trimming cost V 0 bases and J 3 bases, with 6 bases left between them. CDR3 in amino acids: CASSLGQDYGYTF. For the CDR3, the DNA is TGTGCCAGCAGCTTGGGGCAGGACTATGGCTACACCTTC.

The rearrangement links TRBV9 to TRBJ2-7, with 7 bases fitting TRBD2. The V gene's germline CDR1 is SGDLS and CDR2 YYNGEE. The V segment lost 0 bases and the J segment 5 bases; nucleotides outside the gene matches: 2. The CDR3 consists of 13 residues. The DNA for the CDR3 is TGTGCCAGCAGCGTAGGGACTAGTCACGAGCAGTACTTC. Translation gives CASSVGTSHEQYF.

The V call is TRBV7-6, the J call TRBJ2-7, with TRBD2 matching 13 bases. The CDR3 has 16 residues. Looked up from germline, CDR1 is SGHVS and CDR2 is FNYEAQ. V shed 5 bases, J shed 1 base, and the junction held 5 bases outside the gene matches. CDR3 in DNA: TGTGCCAGCAGCCCGGGACTAGCGGGGACTTCCTACGAGCAGTACTTC. It translates to CASSPGLAGTSYEQYF. The entire variable domain, with the rest obtained from reference TRBV7-6 and TRBJ2-7, is as follows: GAGVSQSPRYKVTKRGQDVALRCDPISGHVSLYWYRQALGQGPEFLTYFNYEAQQDKSGLPNDRFSAERPEGSISTLTIQRTEQRDSAMYRCASSPGLAGTSYEQYFGPGTRLTVT.

The CDR3 protein is CASSPTGREQYF. Written as DNA, the CDR3 is TGTGCCAGCAGCCCGACAGGAAGGGAGCAGTACTTC. The chain employs TRBV28 and TRBJ2-7, with D perhaps matching TRBD1 (6 bases). V lost 6 bases and J lost 7, with 13 bases in between. This CDR3 contains 12 residues. Germline V gene sequence: CDR1 MDHEN, CDR2 SYDVKM.

The CDR3 reads CAWSAVGGETQYF. DNA for the CDR3: TGTGCCTGGAGTGCGGTAGGCGGAGAGACCCAGTACTTC. The chain is built from TRBV30 and TRBJ2-5; the D is unclear. CDR3 length equals 13 residues. V shed 1 base and J shed 4 bases, with 10 bases lying between them. Germline values: CDR1 GTSNPN, CDR2 SVGIG (reference sequence). Together with reference TRBV30 and TRBJ2-5, the CDR3 gives the full variable domain: SQTIHQWPATLVQPVGSPLSLECTVEGTSNPNLYWYRQAAGRGLQLLFYSVGIGQISSEVPQNLSASRPQDRQFILSSKKLLLSDSGFYLCAWSAVGGETQYFGPGTRLLVL.

The V call is TRBV18, the J call TRBJ2-5; TRBD2 might be the D (7 bases). CDR3 length: 15 amino acids. Germline V gene data show CDR1 as KGHSH and CDR2 as LQKENI. The germline V and J ends were trimmed by 0 bases and 3 bases, with 11 bases remaining between them. For the CDR3, the DNA is TGTGCCAGCTCACCACCGAGGGGGGGCGAAGAGACCCAGTACTTC. This codes for CASSPPRGGEETQYF.

V gene TRBV30 combines with J gene TRBJ2-5, with D perhaps TRBD2 (6 bases). Germline CDR1 GTSNPN, CDR2 SVGIG (reference sequence). The ends were cut back, 7 bases at V and 7 bases at J, with 19 bases in the middle. The CDR3 extends over 13 amino acids. The CDR3 sequence is CASLGLSEGTQYF. The DNA for the CDR3 is TGTGCCTCGCTGGGACTCTCGGAGGGGACCCAGTACTTC.

V and J are TRBV4-1 and TRBJ1-2, with 7 nucleotides matching TRBD1. V shed 4 bases and J 3 bases; nucleotides not matched to a gene: 11. Germline CDR1 and CDR2: MGHRA and YSYEKL. The CDR3 has 16 residues. CDR3 region: CASSPTPGQTYYGYTF. The CDR3 bases are TGCGCCAGCAGCCCAACCCCGGGACAGACTTACTATGGCTACACCTTC.

The J gene is TRBJ2-5, the V gene TRBV4-1; D gene unclear. The CDR3 runs to 17 residues. Germline lookup yields CDR1 MGHRA and CDR2 YSYEKL. Trimming pared 0 bases from V and 0 bases from J, leaving 14 bases between. For the CDR3, the DNA is TGCGCCAGCAGCCAAGATACCGGGTCCCCATACCAAGAGACCCAGTACTTC. This translates into CASSQDTGSPYQETQYF.

This clone was seen only once. This chain uses TRBV5-1 with TRBJ2-5; D might be TRBD1 (5 bases). This CDR3 is 15 amino acids long. The V end was cut by 1 base, the J end by 1 base, with 11 bases between. CDR1 is SGHRS, CDR2 YFSETQ, per germline. The CDR3 spells CASSLLTETQETQYF. The DNA for the CDR3 is TGCGCCAGCAGCTTGTTGACAGAGACCCAAGAGACCCAGTACTTC.

This rearrangement joins TRBV2 to TRBJ2-2, with TRBD1 matching 9 bases. The length of the CDR3 is 14 residues. Trimming removed 10 bases from V and 5 bases from J; junction bases left unmatched: 8. Germline lookup yields CDR1 SNHLY and CDR2 FYNNEI. CDR3 in DNA: TGTGCCATATCCGACAGGGGGGAGACCGGGGAGCTGTTTTTT. Encoded protein: CAISDRGETGELFF.

The chain employs TRBV5-8 and TRBJ2-1, with a tentative D call TRBD2 (6 bases). CDR3 length: 16 amino acids. The germline gives CDR1 SGHTS, CDR2 YDEGEE. Trimming removed 0 bases at V and 6 bases at J, with 16 bases between. The CDR3 sequence: CASSLEFGGIGNEQFF. In DNA, the CDR3 is TGTGCCAGCAGCTTGGAATTCGGGGGAATCGGCAATGAGCAGTTCTTC. The full variable domain, with the rest looked up from reference TRBV5-8 and TRBJ2-1, is EAGVTQSPTHLIKTRGQQATLRCSPISGHTSVYWYQQALGLGLQFLLWYDEGEERNRGNFPPRFSGRQFPNYSSELNVNALELEDSALYLCASSLEFGGIGNEQFFGPGTRLTVL.

The chain recombines TRBV5-6 with TRBJ2-3, with D perhaps matching TRBD1 (6 bases). There are 15 residues in the CDR3. V gave up 4 bases and J gave up 3 bases, with 15 bases separating them. Germline lookup yields CDR1 SGHDT and CDR2 YYEEEE. The CDR3 sequence: CASSPYRAQTDTQYF. CDR3 coding DNA: TGTGCCAGCAGCCCGTACAGGGCACAGACAGATACGCAGTATTTT.

The rearrangement links TRBV5-6 to TRBJ2-5, with TRBD2 matching over 9 bases. Per germline, CDR1 SGHDT and CDR2 YYEEEE. The CDR3 totals 14 residues. Trimming cost V 5 bases and J 3 bases; bases outside gene matches: 5. The CDR3 region has the DNA TGTGCCAGCAGAGTAGCGGGGGCGGAAGAGACCCAGTACTTC. Encoded protein: CASRVAGAEETQYF.

The rearrangement joins TRBV11-2 to TRBJ1-1; D unresolved. Germline V gene lookup returns CDR1 SGHAT and CDR2 FQNNGV. This CDR3 region has 14 residues. Trimming pared 5 bases from V and 1 base from J, leaving 11 bases between. CDR3 DNA: TGTGCCAGCAGCCGGAATACAGAGAACACTGAAGCTTTCTTT. Amino acids: CASSRNTENTEAFF.

The V gene is TRBV9, the J gene TRBJ2-3; no definite D call. The CDR3 covers 13 residues. Germline CDR1 SGDLS, CDR2 YYNGEE. The V and J ends lost 2 bases and 4 bases respectively, with 8 bases between them. CDR3 loop: CASSVAQADTQYF. In DNA, the CDR3 is TGTGCCAGCAGCGTCGCCCAGGCAGATACGCAGTATTTT.

This clone was counted a few times. The chain couples TRBV19 to TRBJ2-2; 7 nucleotides align to TRBD1. Trimming at V came to 5 bases and at J to 5 bases, leaving 8 bases not matched to a gene. The germline V gene encodes CDR1 LNHDA and CDR2 SQIVND (reference sequence). This CDR3 comprises 15 residues. The CDR3 reads CASSPRTGPTGELFF. In DNA form, the CDR3 reads TGTGCCAGTAGTCCAAGGACAGGCCCGACCGGGGAGCTGTTTTTT. Using reference TRBV19 and TRBJ2-2 for the parts outside the CDR3, the full variable domain is DGGITQSPKYLFRKEGQNVTLSCEQNLNHDAMYWYRQDPGQGLRLIYYSQIVNDFQKGDIAEGYSVSREKKESFPLTVTSAQKNPTAFYLCASSPRTGPTGELFFGEGSRLTVL.

This clone counts as medium-sized. This sequence joins TRBV12-5 and TRBJ1-4; the match to TRBD1 covers 8 bases. CDR1 and CDR2 from the germline V gene are LGHNT and FRNRAP. The CDR3 has 15 residues. V was pared by 3 bases and J by 4 bases, with 4 bases of the junction left unmatched. Written as DNA, the CDR3 is TGTGCTAGTGGTTTTCAGGGGGCGGTTAATGAAAAACTGTTTTTT. Translating gives CASGFQGAVNEKLFF.

V and J are TRBV6-5 and TRBJ2-1; D not resolved. The CDR3 sequence is 11 residues long. Germline CDR1 MNHEY, CDR2 SVGAGI. Trimming left V 6 bases short and J 9 bases short, with 9 bases between. The CDR3: CASRLYGEQFF. The CDR3 nucleotides read TGTGCCAGCAGACTGTACGGTGAGCAGTTCTTC.